This entry is about one T cell receptor (beta chain). Its antigen is unidentified. Assay: immunoSEQ multiplex PCR; the TCRdb copy retains only in-frame clones and omits some. Found here are 100,000 or so clones, 88% of them singletons; the top ten hold under 3%. J lost 11 bases, V lost 1 base, and 13 bases had no gene match. The CDR3 loop spans 16 amino acids. Germline CDR1 reads MGHRA; CDR2 reads YSYEKL. This entry belongs to a study of T cell responses to AZD1222 COVID-19 vaccine. Overall study results and limits: White British people made up most donors, females outnumbered males, and clonal diversity was possibly underestimated. Repertoires were sampled only after the peak T cell response. Two AZD1222 doses significantly raised spike-specific TCR breadth and depth over controls. Spike was spanned by vaccine-associated CD4 TCRs, which were dominant at 160-218 and 743-854.

The V gene is TRBV4-1, the J gene TRBJ1-1; the match to TRBD1 covers 10 bases. Material: peripheral blood, obtained on day 0 of AZD1222 vaccination. The clonotype was recovered from an adult in good health. The CDR3, as DNA: TGCGCCAGCAGCCAAGGAACGGGACAGGGGACGGCGAAGGCTTTCTTT. Protein product: CASSQGTGQGTAKAFF.